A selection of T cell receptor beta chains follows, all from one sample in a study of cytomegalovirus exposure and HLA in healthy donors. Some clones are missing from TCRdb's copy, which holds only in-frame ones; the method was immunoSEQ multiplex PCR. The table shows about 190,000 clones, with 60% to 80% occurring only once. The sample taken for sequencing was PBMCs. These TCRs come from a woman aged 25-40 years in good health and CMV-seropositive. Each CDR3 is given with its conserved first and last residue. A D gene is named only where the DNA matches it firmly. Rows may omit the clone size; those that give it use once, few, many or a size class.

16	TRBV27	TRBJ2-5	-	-	CASSRTLRNPQETQYF	TGTGCCAGCAGTCGAACCCTTAGAAACCCCCAAGAGACCCAGTACTTC
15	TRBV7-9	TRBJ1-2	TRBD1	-	CASSPRQGPNYGYTF	TGTGCCAGCAGCCCCCGACAGGGTCCTAACTATGGCTACACCTTC
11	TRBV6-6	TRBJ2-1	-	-	CASSQYNEQFF	TGTGCCAGCAGTCAATACAATGAGCAGTTCTTC
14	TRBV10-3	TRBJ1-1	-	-	CAISGRADGTEAFF	TGTGCCATCAGTGGGAGGGCGGACGGGACTGAAGCTTTCTTT
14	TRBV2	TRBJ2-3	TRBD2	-	CASSEIFMRGTQYF	TGTGCCAGCAGTGAGATTTTCATGCGGGGGACGCAGTATTTT
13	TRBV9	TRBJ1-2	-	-	CASSTRREGGYTF	TGTGCCAGCAGCACCCGCCGGGAGGGTGGCTACACCTTC
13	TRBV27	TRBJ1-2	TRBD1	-	CASSLSGGVGYTF	TGTGCCAGCAGTTTATCAGGGGGCGTTGGCTACACCTTC
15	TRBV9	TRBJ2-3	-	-	CASSILRDNTDTQYF	TGTGCCAGCAGCATCCTTCGGGACAACACAGATACGCAGTATTTT
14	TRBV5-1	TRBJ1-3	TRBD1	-	CASSLGQGQSTIYF	TGCGCCAGCAGCTTAGGACAGGGTCAGAGCACCATATATTTT
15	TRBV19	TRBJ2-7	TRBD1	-	CASSQTGGAFDEQYF	TGTGCCAGTAGTCAGACAGGGGGCGCTTTCGACGAGCAGTACTTC
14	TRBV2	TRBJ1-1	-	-	CASSSQGSNTEAFF	TGTGCCAGCAGCTCACAGGGATCGAACACTGAAGCTTTCTTT
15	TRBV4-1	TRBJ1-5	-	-	CASSQVPGDNQPQHF	TGCGCCAGCAGCCAAGTACCAGGGGACAATCAGCCCCAGCATTTT
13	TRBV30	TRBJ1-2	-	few	CAWTLDRAYGYTF	TGTGCCTGGACCCTGGACAGAGCCTATGGCTACACCTTC
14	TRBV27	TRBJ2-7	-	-	CASSLGTHTYEQYF	TGTGCCAGCAGTCTAGGGACACACACCTACGAGCAGTACTTC
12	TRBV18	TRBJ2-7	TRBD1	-	CASSETGDEQYF	TGTGCCAGCTCCGAGACAGGGGACGAGCAGTACTTC
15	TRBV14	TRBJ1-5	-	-	CASSQDRRVGMPQHF	TGTGCCAGCAGCCAAGATCGGCGGGTTGGTATGCCCCAGCATTTT
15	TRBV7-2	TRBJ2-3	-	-	CASSPVSNRPGTQYF	TGTGCCAGCAGCCCCGTGTCGAACCGCCCGGGTACGCAGTATTTT
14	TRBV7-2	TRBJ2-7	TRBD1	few	CASSPQTGSHEQYF	TGTGCCAGCAGCCCACAGACAGGGAGCCACGAGCAGTACTTC
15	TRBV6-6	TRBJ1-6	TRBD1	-	CASSYSPRGDSPLHF	TGTGCCAGCAGTTACTCCCCCAGGGGGGATTCACCCCTCCACTTT
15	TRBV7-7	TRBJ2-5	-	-	CASSPWGRGQETQYF	TGTGCTAGCAGCCCTTGGGGCAGGGGCCAAGAGACCCAGTACTTC
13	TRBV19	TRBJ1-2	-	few	CASSPGQFYGYTF	TGTGCCAGTAGCCCAGGACAATTCTATGGCTACACCTTC
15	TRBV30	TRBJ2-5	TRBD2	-	CAWSRGLAGQETQYF	TGTGCCTGGAGTCGAGGACTAGCGGGACAAGAGACCCAGTACTTC
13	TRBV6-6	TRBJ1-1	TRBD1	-	CATHTGDFTEAFF	TGTGCCACTCACACAGGGGACTTCACTGAAGCTTTCTTT
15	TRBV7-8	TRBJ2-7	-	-	CASSLTRVKPYEQYF	TGTGCCAGCAGCTTAACCCGGGTAAAACCCTACGAGCAGTACTTC
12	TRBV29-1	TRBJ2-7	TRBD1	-	CSVRTGSYEQYF	TGCAGCGTTCGGACAGGCTCATACGAGCAGTACTTC
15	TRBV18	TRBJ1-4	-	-	CASSPVGGGSEKLFF	TGTGCCAGCTCACCGGTCGGGGGGGGTAGCGAAAAACTGTTTTTT
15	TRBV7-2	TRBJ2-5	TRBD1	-	CASSQRDRGSETQYF	TGTGCCAGCAGCCAACGGGACAGGGGGTCTGAGACCCAGTACTTC
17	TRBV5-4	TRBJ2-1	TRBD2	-	CASSPPLLAGGRNEQFF	TGTGCCAGCAGCCCCCCCTTGCTGGCGGGAGGGCGAAATGAGCAGTTCTTC
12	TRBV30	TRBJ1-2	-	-	CAWSRGFYGYTF	TGTGCCTGGAGTCGGGGGTTCTATGGCTACACCTTC
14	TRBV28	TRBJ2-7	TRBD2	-	CASSFAGTTYEQYF	TGTGCCAGCAGTTTCGCGGGGACTACCTACGAGCAGTACTTC
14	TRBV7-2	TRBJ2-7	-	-	CASSASAGLYEQYF	TGTGCCAGCAGCGCGTCCGCGGGGCTCTACGAGCAGTACTTC
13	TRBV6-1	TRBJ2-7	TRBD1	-	CASKPSGGYEQYF	TGTGCCAGCAAGCCTTCAGGGGGCTACGAGCAGTACTTC
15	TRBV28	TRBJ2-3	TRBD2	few	CASSLAGVYTDTQYF	TGTGCCAGCAGTCTAGCGGGGGTCTACACAGATACGCAGTATTTT
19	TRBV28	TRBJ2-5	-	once	CASSLRRTRGTDRQETQYF	TGTGCCAGCAGTTTACGTCGAACACGCGGGACGGATAGACAAGAGACCCAGTACTTC
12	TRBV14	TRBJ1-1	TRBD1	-	CASSSGGIEAFF	TGTGCCAGCAGCTCAGGGGGGATTGAAGCTTTCTTT
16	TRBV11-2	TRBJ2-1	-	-	CASSPGASGSYNEQFF	TGTGCCAGCAGCCCTGGGGCGAGCGGGTCCTACAATGAGCAGTTCTTC
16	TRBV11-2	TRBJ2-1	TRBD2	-	CASSAVVGTSYNEQFF	TGTGCCAGCAGCGCGGTTGTCGGGACTAGCTACAATGAGCAGTTCTTC
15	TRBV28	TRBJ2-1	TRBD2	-	CASSLFGGGAAEQFF	TGTGCCAGCAGTTTATTCGGCGGGGGGGCCGCTGAGCAGTTCTTC
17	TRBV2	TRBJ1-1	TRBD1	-	CASRAPQGTQLNTEAFF	TGTGCCAGCAGAGCACCACAGGGGACGCAATTGAACACTGAAGCTTTCTTT
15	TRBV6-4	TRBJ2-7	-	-	CASTLPGQIGCEQYF	TGTGCCAGCACCTTACCGGGACAAATAGGTTGCGAGCAGTACTTC
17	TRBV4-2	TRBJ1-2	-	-	CASSQALIRGTNYGYTF	TGTGCCAGCAGCCAAGCCCTTATTCGAGGGACTAACTATGGCTACACCTTC
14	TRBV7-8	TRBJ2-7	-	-	CASSLFSSYHEQYF	TGTGCCAGCAGCTTATTTTCTAGCTACCACGAGCAGTACTTC
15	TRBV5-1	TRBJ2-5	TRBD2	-	CASSNGLAVEETQYF	TGCGCCAGCAGCAATGGACTAGCGGTCGAAGAGACCCAGTACTTC
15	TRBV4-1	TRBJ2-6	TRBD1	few	CASSPTGDGANVLTF	TGCGCCAGCAGCCCGACAGGGGACGGGGCCAACGTCCTGACTTTC
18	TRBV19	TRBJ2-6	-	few	CASVPGAGTLTGANVLTF	TGTGCCAGTGTTCCGGGAGCAGGGACCCTTACTGGGGCCAACGTCCTGACTTTC
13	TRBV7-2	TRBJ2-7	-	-	CASSLGQLYEQYF	TGTGCCAGCAGCTTGGGCCAGCTCTACGAGCAGTACTTC
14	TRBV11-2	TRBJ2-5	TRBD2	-	CASSSQTSLGTQYF	TGTGCCAGCAGCTCACAGACTAGCCTCGGGACCCAGTACTTC
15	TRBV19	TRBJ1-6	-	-	CASSANGLVNSPLHF	TGTGCCAGTAGTGCAAACGGACTTGTTAATTCACCCCTCCACTTT
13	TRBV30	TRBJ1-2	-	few	CAWAPTGDGGYTF	TGTGCCTGGGCCCCCACGGGGGACGGTGGCTACACCTTC
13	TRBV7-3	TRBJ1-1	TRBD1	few	CASSPTGQNEAFF	TGTGCCAGCAGCCCCACGGGACAGAATGAAGCTTTCTTT